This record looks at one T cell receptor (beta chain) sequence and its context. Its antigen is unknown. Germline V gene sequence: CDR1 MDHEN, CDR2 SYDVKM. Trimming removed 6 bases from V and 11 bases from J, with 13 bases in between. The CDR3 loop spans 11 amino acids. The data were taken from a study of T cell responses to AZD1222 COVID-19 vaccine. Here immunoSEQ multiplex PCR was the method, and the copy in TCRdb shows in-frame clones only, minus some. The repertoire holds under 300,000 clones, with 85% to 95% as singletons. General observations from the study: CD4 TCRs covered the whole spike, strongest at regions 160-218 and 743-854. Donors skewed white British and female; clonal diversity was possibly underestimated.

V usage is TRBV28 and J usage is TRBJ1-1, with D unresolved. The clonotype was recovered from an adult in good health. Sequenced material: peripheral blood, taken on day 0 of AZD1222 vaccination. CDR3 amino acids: CASRRPGWAFF. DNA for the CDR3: TGTGCCAGCAGAAGACCCGGATGGGCTTTCTTT.